These 15 T cell receptor beta chains were all obtained from the same sample, sequenced in a study of OX40 agonist ivuxolimab in advanced cancers. The protocol was immunoSEQ multiplex PCR, while the TCRdb copy is restricted to in-frame clones and leaves out a portion. This sample has around 60,000 clones, with roughly 84% found just once. The material was CD4+ or CD8+ T cells sorted from blood, obtained in a trial of the OX40 agonist ivuxolimab. These receptors were collected from an adult with an advanced solid tumor such as melanoma, head and neck, liver or kidney cancer.

The chain employs TRBV28 and TRBJ2-2; possibly TRBD1 for D (6 bases). CDR3 size: 18 residues. The germline V gene has CDR1 MDHEN and CDR2 SYDVKM. Trimming shortened V by 6 bases and J by 1 base, and 21 bases separated the two germline ends. The CDR3 nucleotides are TGTGCCAGCAGCTCTGATGAGGGGACAACTAAGAACACCGGGGAGCTGTTTTTT. Protein: CASSSDEGTTKNTGELFF. Drawing the rest from reference TRBV28 and TRBJ2-2, the complete variable domain is DVKVTQSSRYLVKRTGEKVFLECVQDMDHENMFWYRQDPGLGLRLIYFSYDVKMKEKGDIPEGYSVSREKKERFSLILESASTNQTSMYLCASSSDEGTTKNTGELFFGEGSRLTVL.

This sequence joins TRBV12-5 and TRBJ1-1; D gene ambiguous. Trimming took 1 base from V and 1 from J, leaving 4 bases between them. The CDR3 runs to 13 residues. Germline CDR1 LGHNT, CDR2 FRNRAP. CDR3 in amino acids: CASGLEPNTEAFF. The CDR3 DNA follows: TGTGCTAGTGGTTTGGAACCGAACACTGAAGCTTTCTTT.

The chain recombines TRBV7-8 with TRBJ2-1, with D maybe TRBD2 (5 bases). CDR3 size: 14 residues. Germline loops: CDR1 SGHVS, CDR2 FQNEAQ. Trimming cost V 2 bases and J 9 bases, with 14 bases left between them. The CDR3 DNA is TGTGCCAGCAGCTTACTGGCTCTAGCAGGTGAGCAGTTCTTC. This encodes CASSLLALAGEQFF.

This clone has a handful of counts. V gene TRBV5-1 combines with J gene TRBJ2-5; 8 bases are a match to TRBD1. Germline V gene data show CDR1 as SGHRS and CDR2 as YFSETQ. There are 14 residues in the CDR3. J gave up 1 base and V 4 bases, and 3 bases lay outside the gene matches. The CDR3 loop reads CASSRDRSQETQYF. The CDR3 DNA is TGCGCCAGCAGCCGGGACAGGAGCCAAGAGACCCAGTACTTC.

The chain couples TRBV5-1 to TRBJ1-3; D unresolved. This CDR3 is 15 amino acids long. V was trimmed by 1 base and J by 0 bases, leaving 8 bases between them. The germline CDR1 and CDR2 sequences are SGHRS and YFSETQ. The CDR3 nucleotides read TGCGCCAGCAGCTTGTACGGAGGCTCTGGAAACACCATATATTTT. Its protein product is CASSLYGGSGNTIYF. Supplemented by reference TRBV5-1 and TRBJ1-3, the full variable domain reads KAGVTQTPRYLIKTRGQQVTLSCSPISGHRSVSWYQQTPGQGLQFLFEYFSETQRNKGNFPGRFSGRQFSNSRSEMNVSTLELGDSALYLCASSLYGGSGNTIYFGEGSWLTVV.

V gene TRBV28 combines with J gene TRBJ2-5, with 11 nucleotides matching TRBD2. CDR1 MDHEN and CDR2 SYDVKM come from the germline V gene. The V and J ends lost 6 bases and 5 bases, in that order; junction bases with no gene match: 17. The CDR3 has 18 amino acids. The DNA of the CDR3 is TGTGCCAGCAGCACCCAGCTAGCGGGGGGCCTTGGGGGTGAGACCCAGTACTTC. This sequence encodes CASSTQLAGGLGGETQYF.

There are many counts of this clone. The chain employs TRBV4-1 and TRBJ1-5, with D unresolved. Germline CDR1 reads MGHRA; CDR2 reads YSYEKL. The CDR3 spans 15 residues. V was cut by 1 base and J by 2 bases, with 9 bases left in between. The CDR3 bases are TGCGCCAGCAGCCAAGCGGGTTGGGGCAATCAGCCCCAGCATTTT. It specifies CASSQAGWGNQPQHF.

The chain recombines TRBV4-1 with TRBJ1-2; D not certain. Trimming took 0 bases from V and 6 from J, leaving 14 bases between them. The germline V gene encodes CDR1 MGHRA and CDR2 YSYEKL. The CDR3 length is 15 residues. The CDR3 sequence: CASSQDQNQWNGYTF. In DNA, the CDR3 is TGCGCCAGCAGCCAAGATCAAAACCAGTGGAATGGCTACACCTTC.

In this sample, this clone turned up once. This chain joins TRBV20-1 and TRBJ2-1; D gene ambiguous. The germline V gene has CDR1 DFQATT and CDR2 SNEGSKA (reference sequence). The V and J ends lost 0 bases and 9 bases respectively, with 6 bases between them. This CDR3 region has 11 residues. The CDR3 is CSARDRGEQFF. For the CDR3, the DNA is TGCAGTGCTAGAGATCGAGGTGAGCAGTTCTTC.

The chain carries TRBV28 and TRBJ1-4; 7 positions agree with TRBD1. The CDR3 covers 15 residues. The V gene's germline CDR1 is MDHEN and CDR2 SYDVKM. Trimming cost V 4 bases and J 5 bases; bases outside gene matches: 7. The CDR3 here is CASSSQGTANEKLFF. The CDR3 DNA sequence: TGTGCCAGCAGTTCGCAGGGGACAGCGAATGAAAAACTGTTTTTT.

The gene calls are TRBV5-4 and TRBJ2-7, with D perhaps given as TRBD1 or TRBD2 (5 bases each). Trimming stripped 4 bases from V and 4 bases from J, with 18 bases between. From germline, CDR1 is SGHNT and CDR2 YYREEE (reference sequence). This CDR3 is 15 amino acids long. CDR3 sequence: CASSASGTPMYEQYF. CDR3 coding DNA: TGTGCCAGCAGCGCATCCGGGACCCCTATGTACGAGCAGTACTTC.

The V gene is TRBV28, the J gene TRBJ2-7; the D is unclear. Trimming stripped 7 bases from V and 0 bases from J, with 16 bases between. Germline CDR1 and CDR2: MDHEN and SYDVKM. The length of the CDR3 is 15 residues. This CDR3 reads CASTPLDGSSYEQYF. The CDR3 DNA is TGTGCCAGCACCCCCCTTGACGGTAGCTCCTACGAGCAGTACTTC.

The chain is built from TRBV5-4 and TRBJ1-1; tentative D call: TRBD1 (5 bases). CDR3 length: 16 residues. Germline loops: CDR1 SGHNT, CDR2 YYREEE (reference sequence). V shed 0 bases and J shed 3 bases, with 15 bases lying between them. The chain's CDR3 is CASSLGMATQDTEAFF. The CDR3 bases are TGTGCCAGCAGCTTGGGAATGGCAACACAGGACACTGAAGCTTTCTTT.

This clone is a singleton in its sample. The chain couples TRBV7-8 to TRBJ2-1; 14 bases map to TRBD2. The CDR3 contains 15 residues. The germline V gene has CDR1 SGHVS and CDR2 FQNEAQ. The V gene end was trimmed by 5 bases and the J gene end by 5 bases; junction bases not matched to a gene: 2. CDR3 residues: CASSPTSGRDNEQFF. CDR3 nucleotide sequence: TGTGCCAGCAGCCCGACTAGCGGGAGGGACAATGAGCAGTTCTTC.

The V call is TRBV5-1, the J call TRBJ2-1; 7 positions match TRBD2. J gave up 2 bases and V 4 bases, and 9 bases lay outside the gene matches. The germline V gene has CDR1 SGHRS and CDR2 YFSETQ. The CDR3 is made up of 16 amino acids. The CDR3 loop reads CASSRGLSRPYNEQFF. In DNA form, the CDR3 reads TGCGCCAGCAGCCGGGGACTATCCAGACCCTACAATGAGCAGTTCTTC.